The source of this TCR beta chain is a study of regulatory T cells in long-lasting Graves disease. Combining iRepertoire HTBI primers with Arm-PCR of CDR3 regions, the authors built TCR beta libraries. TCRdb re-called the multiplex PCR reads through MiXCR, storing one row per CDR3 protein. Here the sample spans roughly 510,000 distinct CDR3 sequences, about 16% being singletons. Stated time point: newly diagnosed GD, antithyroid drugs for less than 3 months. Extracted PBMC RNA gave rise to the TCR library. V was shortened by 6 bases and J by 5 bases, with 16 bases between the two germline ends. There are 13 residues in the CDR3. Germline-derived CDR1 and CDR2 are DFQATT and SNEGSKA (reference sequence). Study-wide results and limits: Lower TCR diversity was seen in persistent Graves' patients than in newly diagnosed ones. Accuracy could have been hurt by small sample size. Shared public clonotypes totalled fewer than 3,000 in persistent patients, compared with 966 in new patients.

This clonotype was recorded at least ten times. The antigen is undetermined. This sample also belongs to another study, concerning T cells in Graves' hyperthyroidism and ophthalmopathy. That source notes: A model of 13 V-J features distinguished ophthalmopathy from stable hyperthyroidism.

This chain joins TRBV20-1 and TRBJ1-1; possible D gene TRBD1, 5 bases. Sequenced here: peripheral blood mononuclear cells (PBMCs), sampled at new diagnosis, from a patient treated with antithyroid drugs. The TCR was taken from a man aged 18 to 30 with Graves disease. In nucleotides, the CDR3 is TGCAGTGCCAGACCCCCGGGACGAACTGAAGCTTTCTTT. This sequence encodes CSARPPGRTEAFF.